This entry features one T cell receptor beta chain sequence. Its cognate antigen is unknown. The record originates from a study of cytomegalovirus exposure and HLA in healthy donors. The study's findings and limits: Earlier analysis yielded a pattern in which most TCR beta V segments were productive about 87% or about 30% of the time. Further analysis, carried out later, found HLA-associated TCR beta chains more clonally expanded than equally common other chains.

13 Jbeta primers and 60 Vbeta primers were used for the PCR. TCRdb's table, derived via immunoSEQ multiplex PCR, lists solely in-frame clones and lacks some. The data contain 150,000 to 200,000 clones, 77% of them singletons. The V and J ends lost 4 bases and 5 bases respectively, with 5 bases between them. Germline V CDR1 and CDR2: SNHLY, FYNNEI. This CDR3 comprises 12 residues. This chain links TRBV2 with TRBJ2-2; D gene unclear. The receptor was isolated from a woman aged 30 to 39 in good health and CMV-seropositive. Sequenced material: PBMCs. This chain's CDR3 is CASSAKTGELFF. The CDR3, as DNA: TGTGCCAGCAGTGCTAAGACCGGGGAGCTGTTTTTT. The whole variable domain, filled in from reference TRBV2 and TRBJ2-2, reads EPEVTQTPSHQVTQMGQEVILRCVPISNHLYFYWYRQILGQKVEFLVSFYNNEISEKSEIFDDQFSVERPDGSNFTLKIRSTKLEDSAMYFCASSAKTGELFFGEGSRLTVL.